The rows below give T cell receptor beta chains drawn from one sample of a study of OX40 agonist ivuxolimab in advanced cancers. Here immunoSEQ multiplex PCR was the method, and the copy in TCRdb shows in-frame clones only, minus some. The sample has around 100,000 clones, more than 95% seen once; the top ten hold 2% to 2.5%. The sample consisted of CD4+ or CD8+ T cells sorted from blood, taken in a trial of the OX40 agonist ivuxolimab. All receptors come from an adult with an advanced solid tumor such as melanoma, head and neck, liver or kidney cancer. Each CDR3 is given with its conserved first and last residue. A D gene is named only where the DNA matches it firmly. For some rows the clone size is stated as once, few or many, or as a class when expanded; others skip it.

TRBV6-1	TRBJ2-3	-	once	TGTGCCAGCAGTGCGGGGGGCACAGATACGCAGTATTTT	CASSAGGTDTQYF
TRBV7-3	TRBJ2-1	TRBD2	-	TGTGCCAGCAGCCCTTCGACGGGACTAGCAACTTACAATGAGCAGTTCTTC	CASSPSTGLATYNEQFF
TRBV4-1	TRBJ2-7	TRBD2	-	TGCGCCAGCAGCCAAGCGGGGGGGCTCTCCTACGAGCAGTACTTC	CASSQAGGLSYEQYF
TRBV12-5	TRBJ2-2	-	once	TGTGCTAGTGGCTTCGATGAGCGGGCTCTGCGGGGTGGGGGAATCACCGGGGAGCTGTTTTTT	CASGFDERALRGGGITGELFF
TRBV30	TRBJ1-5	-	-	TGTGCCTGGAGTGTCGATTTCTCGGAGCCCCAGCATTTT	CAWSVDFSEPQHF
TRBV6-5	TRBJ2-5	-	-	TGTGCCAGCAGCCAGGGTCCGGAGACCCAGTACTTC	CASSQGPETQYF
TRBV7-3	TRBJ2-3	-	-	TGTGCCAGCAGCTTATTCGGGGGTAGCACAGATACGCAGTATTTT	CASSLFGGSTDTQYF
TRBV2	TRBJ2-4	-	-	TGTGCCAGCGAGGGCCGTGACAGTGCGAGAAACATTCAGTACTTC	CASEGRDSARNIQYF
TRBV28	TRBJ2-7	-	-	TGTGCCAGCAGTCCTCGGGTGGAGGGAGCCTACGAGCAGTACTTC	CASSPRVEGAYEQYF
TRBV11-2	TRBJ2-7	TRBD2	-	TGTGCCAGCACCCATAGCGGGAGCAGCTACGAGCAGTACTTC	CASTHSGSSYEQYF
TRBV28	TRBJ2-7	-	-	TGTGCCAGCAGTTTTGAATTATTGGGGAAAAACTCCTACGAGCAGTACTTC	CASSFELLGKNSYEQYF
TRBV4-3	TRBJ2-1	-	once	TGCGCCAGCAGCCAAGATTTCGGGGGTCGGGGCTACAATGGGCAGTTCTTC	CASSQDFGGRGYNGQFF
TRBV29-1	TRBJ2-3	-	-	TGCAGCGTTGATGCTGGGTTTGGGGTTGCGGGACGGAACACAGATACGCAGTATTTT	CSVDAGFGVAGRNTDTQYF
TRBV30	TRBJ2-7	-	-	TGTGCCTGGAGTTCCACCCCCTCGGGCGGCGGGACCTACGAGCAGTACTTC	CAWSSTPSGGGTYEQYF
TRBV5-5	TRBJ2-7	-	-	TGTGCCAGCAGCCGAACAGTGTACGAGCAGTACTTC	CASSRTVYEQYF
TRBV10-2	TRBJ2-1	-	-	TGCGCCAGCGGGGAATCCTACAATGAGCAGTTCTTC	CASGESYNEQFF
TRBV19	TRBJ2-1	TRBD2	-	TGTGCCAGTAGTATGTCTCTAGCGGGAGCCTACAATGAGCAGTTCTTC	CASSMSLAGAYNEQFF
TRBV6-5	TRBJ2-7	TRBD1	-	TGTGCCAGCAGGCCCGGACAGGGGTCCTACGAGCAGTACTTC	CASRPGQGSYEQYF
TRBV6-5	TRBJ1-5	-	once	TGTGCCAGCAGTTACTCGAATGTCAGGGGCAATCAGCCCCAGCATTTT	CASSYSNVRGNQPQHF
TRBV28	TRBJ1-5	-	-	TGTGCCAGTTCGGGGCCGGGTAGCAATCAGCCCCAGCATTTT	CASSGPGSNQPQHF
TRBV28	TRBJ2-7	-	-	TGTGCCAGCAGTTCCGGGACACATTTCTACGAGCAGTACTTC	CASSSGTHFYEQYF
TRBV13	TRBJ1-3	-	-	TGTGCCAGCAGCTCCCGGGGTGGGGCCGGAAACACCATATATTTT	CASSSRGGAGNTIYF